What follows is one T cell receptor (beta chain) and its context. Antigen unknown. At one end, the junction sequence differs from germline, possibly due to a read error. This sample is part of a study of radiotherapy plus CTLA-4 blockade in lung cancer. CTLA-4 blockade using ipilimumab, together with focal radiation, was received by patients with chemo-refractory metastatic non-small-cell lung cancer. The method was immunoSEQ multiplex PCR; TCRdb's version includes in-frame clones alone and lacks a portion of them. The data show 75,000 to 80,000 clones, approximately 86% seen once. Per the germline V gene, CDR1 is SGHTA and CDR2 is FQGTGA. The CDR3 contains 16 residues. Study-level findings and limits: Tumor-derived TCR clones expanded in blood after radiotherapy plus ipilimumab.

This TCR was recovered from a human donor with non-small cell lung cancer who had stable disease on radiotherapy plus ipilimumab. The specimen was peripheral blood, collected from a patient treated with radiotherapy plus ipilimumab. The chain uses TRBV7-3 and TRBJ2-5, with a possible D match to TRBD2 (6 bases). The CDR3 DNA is TGTGCCAGCAGCTTCATGTCTGGAGGGCCGGGAGAGGCCCAGTACTTC. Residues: CASSFMSGGPGEAQYF.